This entry concerns a single T cell receptor beta chain. The target antigen is unknown. 13 Jbeta primers and 60 Vbeta primers were used for the PCR. The repertoire was sequenced with immunoSEQ multiplex PCR; TCRdb's copy has only in-frame clones and lacks some. The sample contains some 150,000 clones, 60% to 80% of which appear only once. This sample is drawn from a study of cytomegalovirus exposure and HLA in healthy donors. The study's findings and limits: Generally TCR sequences proved uncommon, though certain public TCRs appeared in numerous donors. Per a later analysis, HLA-associated TCR beta chains showed more clonal expansion than other, equally common TCR beta chains. 87-base-pair reads could not separate some V segments, including TRBV6-2 and TRBV6-3.

The CDR3 spans 13 residues. Per the germline V gene, CDR1 is KGHSH and CDR2 is LQKENI. V lost 3 bases to trimming and J lost 5 bases, with 10 bases between them. The material sequenced was PBMCs. The sequence was collected from a man between 18 and 35 years old in good health and CMV-seropositive. The chain joins TRBV18 to TRBJ1-1; the D is unclear. The CDR3 nucleotides read TGTGCCAGCTCACCTGGACGGGATACTGAAGCTTTCTTT. The encoded protein is CASSPGRDTEAFF.